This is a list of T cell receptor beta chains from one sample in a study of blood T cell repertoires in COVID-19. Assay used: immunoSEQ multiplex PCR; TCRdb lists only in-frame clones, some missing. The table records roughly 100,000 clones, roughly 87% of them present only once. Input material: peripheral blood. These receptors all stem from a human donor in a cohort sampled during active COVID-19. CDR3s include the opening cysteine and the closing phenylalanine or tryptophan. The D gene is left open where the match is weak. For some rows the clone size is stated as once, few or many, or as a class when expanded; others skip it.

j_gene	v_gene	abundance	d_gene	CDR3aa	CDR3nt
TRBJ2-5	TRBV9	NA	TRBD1	CASSVGEQGGVQETQYF	TGTGCCAGCAGCGTAGGGGAACAGGGGGGAGTACAAGAGACCCAGTACTTC
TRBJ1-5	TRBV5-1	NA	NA	CASSLGIRGNQPQHF	TGCGCCAGCAGCTTGGGGATCCGGGGCAATCAGCCCCAGCATTTT
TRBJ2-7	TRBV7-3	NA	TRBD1	CASSLGGTGVHEQYF	TGTGCCAGCAGCTTGGGTGGGACAGGTGTCCACGAGCAGTACTTC
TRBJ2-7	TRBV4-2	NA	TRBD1	CASSQDRGLSSYEQYF	TGTGCCAGCAGCCAAGACAGGGGGCTAAGCTCCTACGAGCAGTACTTC
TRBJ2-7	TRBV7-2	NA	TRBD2	CASSLKLGGGRPYEQYF	TGTGCCAGCAGCTTAAAATTAGGCGGGGGGCGCCCCTACGAGCAGTACTTC
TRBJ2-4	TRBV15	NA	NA	CATSQGLAKNIQYF	TGTGCCACCAGCCAGGGGCTAGCCAAAAACATTCAGTACTTC
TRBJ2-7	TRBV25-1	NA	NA	CALSGSKLDEQYF	TGTGCCCTCTCCGGGAGCAAGCTGGACGAGCAGTACTTC
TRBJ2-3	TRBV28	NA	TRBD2	CALRRTSGGTDTQYF	TGTGCCCTAAGAAGGACTAGCGGGGGCACAGATACGCAGTATTTT
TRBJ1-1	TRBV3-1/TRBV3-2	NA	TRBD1	CASSQGDSEAFF	TGTGCCAGCAGCCAAGGGGACAGTGAAGCTTTCTTT
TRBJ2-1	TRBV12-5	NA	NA	CASGLVMGSGRAGEQFF	NA
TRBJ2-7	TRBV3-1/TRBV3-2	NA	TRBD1	CASSRRQGVTYEQYF	TGTGCCAGCAGCCGACGACAGGGGGTAACCTACGAGCAGTACTTC
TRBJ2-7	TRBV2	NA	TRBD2	CASTLAGGPYEQYF	TGTGCCAGCACATTAGCGGGCGGCCCCTACGAGCAGTACTTC
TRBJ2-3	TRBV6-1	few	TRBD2	CASSEVAGDPDTQYF	TGTGCCAGCAGTGAAGTAGCGGGAGACCCAGATACGCAGTATTTT
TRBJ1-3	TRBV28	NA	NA	CASSLVQGSSGNTIYF	TGTGCCAGCAGTTTAGTTCAGGGCAGCTCTGGAAACACCATATATTTT
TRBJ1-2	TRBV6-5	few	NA	CASSYSQVVSSYGYTF	TGTGCCAGCAGTTACTCCCAGGTCGTCAGTTCCTATGGCTACACCTTC
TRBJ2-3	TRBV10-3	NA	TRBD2	CATQGLLFGGADTQYF	TGTGCCACCCAGGGACTACTCTTTGGTGGGGCAGATACGCAGTATTTT
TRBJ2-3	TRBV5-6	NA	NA	CASSWGDEGTDTQYF	TGTGCCAGCAGCTGGGGGGACGAAGGAACAGATACGCAGTATTTT
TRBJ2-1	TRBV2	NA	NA	CASSEASGTPYNEQFF	TGTGCCAGCAGTGAAGCGAGCGGGACACCTTACAATGAGCAGTTCTTC
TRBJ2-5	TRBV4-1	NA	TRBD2	CASSQELTSGGQETQYF	TGCGCCAGCAGCCAAGAGCTGACTAGCGGGGGACAAGAGACCCAGTACTTC
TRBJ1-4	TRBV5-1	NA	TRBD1	CASSGGDRGLEKLFF	TGCGCCAGCAGCGGAGGGGACAGGGGGTTGGAAAAACTGTTTTTT
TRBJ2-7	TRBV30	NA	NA	CAWSLGTYEQYF	TGTGCCTGGAGTTTAGGGACTTACGAGCAGTACTTC
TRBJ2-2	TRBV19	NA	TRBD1	CASSTGGVTGELFF	TGTGCCAGTAGTACAGGGGGCGTCACCGGGGAGCTGTTTTTT
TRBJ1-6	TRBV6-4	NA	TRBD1	CASSDGDRGGPLHF	TGTGCCAGCAGTGACGGGGACAGGGGAGGACCCCTCCACTTT
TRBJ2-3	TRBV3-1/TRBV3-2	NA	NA	CASSQWTSTDTQYF	TGTGCCAGCAGCCAATGGACTAGCACAGATACGCAGTATTTT
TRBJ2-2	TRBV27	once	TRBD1	CASSWDRGQNTGELFF	TGTGCCAGCAGTTGGGACAGGGGGCAGAACACCGGGGAGCTGTTTTTT
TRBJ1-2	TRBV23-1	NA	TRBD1	CASKGGCYGYTF	TGCGCCAGCAAAGGGGGCTGCTATGGCTACACCTTC
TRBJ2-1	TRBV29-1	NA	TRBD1	CSVEFQGAWNEQFF	TGCAGCGTTGAATTCCAGGGGGCATGGAATGAGCAGTTCTTC
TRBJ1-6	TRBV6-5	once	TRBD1	CASSGTGESPLHF	TGTGCCAGCTCCGGGACAGGGGAATCACCCCTCCACTTT
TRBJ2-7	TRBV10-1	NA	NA	CASRGGGWNEQYF	TGCGCCAGCAGGGGAGGGGGGTGGAACGAGCAGTACTTC
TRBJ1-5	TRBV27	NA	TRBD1	CASSPTGANQPQHF	TGTGCCAGCAGTCCAACAGGGGCCAATCAGCCCCAGCATTTT
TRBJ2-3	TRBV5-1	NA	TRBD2	CASSLDETSGISLTDTQYF	TGCGCCAGCAGCTTGGATGAGACTAGCGGGATTTCCCTCACAGATACGCAGTATTTT
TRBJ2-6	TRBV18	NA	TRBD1	CASSPRPPTGGASGANVLTF	TGTGCCAGCTCACCAAGACCTCCGACAGGGGGCGCATCTGGGGCCAACGTCCTGACTTTC
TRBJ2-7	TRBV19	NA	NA	CASSEGGYEQYF	TGTGCCAGTAGTGAGGGAGGTTACGAGCAGTACTTC
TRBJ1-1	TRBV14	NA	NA	CASSRELGNTEAFF	TGTGCCAGCAGCCGGGAGCTTGGGAACACTGAAGCTTTCTTT
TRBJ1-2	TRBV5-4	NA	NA	CASSLGTAYGYTF	TGTGCCAGCAGCTTGGGTACAGCCTATGGCTACACCTTC
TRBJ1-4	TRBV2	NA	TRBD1	CASSAGTGINEKLFF	TGTGCCAGCAGCGCTGGGACAGGGATTAATGAAAAACTGTTTTTT
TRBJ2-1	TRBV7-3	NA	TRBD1	CASSRGTGGNEQFF	TGTGCCAGCAGCCGCGGGACAGGGGGGAATGAGCAGTTCTTC
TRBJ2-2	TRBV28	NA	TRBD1	CASSPGQGTTTGELFF	TGTGCCAGCAGTCCCGGACAGGGGACGACCACCGGGGAGCTGTTTTTT
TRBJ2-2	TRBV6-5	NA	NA	CASKQGWSNTGELFF	TGTGCCAGTAAGCAGGGGTGGTCGAACACCGGGGAGCTGTTTTTT
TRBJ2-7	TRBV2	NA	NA	CASKSGSYEQYF	TGTGCCAGCAAAAGCGGCTCCTACGAGCAGTACTTC
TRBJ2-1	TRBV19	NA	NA	CASSIQLASYNEQFF	TGTGCCAGTAGTATACAACTAGCCTCCTACAATGAGCAGTTCTTC
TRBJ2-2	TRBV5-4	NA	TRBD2	CASSGTSGGLGELFF	TGTGCCAGCAGCGGGACAAGCGGGGGACTCGGGGAGCTGTTTTTT
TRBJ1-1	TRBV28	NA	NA	CASSPRALGDTEAFF	TGTGCCAGCAGTCCCCGGGCCCTCGGGGACACTGAAGCTTTCTTT
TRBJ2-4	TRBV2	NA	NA	CASTAGPFSVQYF	TGTGCCAGCACGGCAGGGCCCTTCAGTGTTCAGTACTTC
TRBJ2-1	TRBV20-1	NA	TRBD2	CSASPDGTSKFF	TGCAGTGCTAGTCCCGACGGGACTAGTAAGTTCTTC
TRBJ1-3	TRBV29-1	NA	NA	CSVELGTGASGNTIYF	TGTAGCGTTGAACTGGGGACGGGAGCCTCTGGAAACACCATATATTTT
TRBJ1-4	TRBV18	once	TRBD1	CASSPGRQGASEKLFF	TGTGCCAGCTCACCCGGAAGACAGGGGGCTAGCGAAAAACTGTTTTTT
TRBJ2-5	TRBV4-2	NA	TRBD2	CASSQDGTPLAGSQETQYF	TGTGCCAGCAGCCAAGATGGAACCCCCCTAGCGGGGAGCCAAGAGACCCAGTACTTC
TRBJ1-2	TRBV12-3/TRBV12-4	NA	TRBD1	CAIQQGNSYGYTF	TGTGCCATACAACAGGGGAACTCCTATGGCTACACCTTC
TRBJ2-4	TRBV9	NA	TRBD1	CASSPSFDDRGHPFIAKNIQYF	TGTGCCAGCAGCCCAAGCTTCGATGACAGGGGCCACCCATTCATAGCCAAAAACATTCAGTACTTC
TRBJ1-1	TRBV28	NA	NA	CASSFSRTQYTEAFF	TGTGCCAGCAGTTTCTCAAGAACGCAGTACACTGAAGCTTTCTTT
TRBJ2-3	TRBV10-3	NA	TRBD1	CAISESIGTGQTDTQYF	TGTGCCATCAGTGAGTCGATCGGGACAGGGCAGACAGATACGCAGTATTTT
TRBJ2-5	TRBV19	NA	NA	CASSISGQEVETQYF	TGTGCCAGTAGTATATCTGGTCAGGAGGTAGAGACCCAGTACTTC
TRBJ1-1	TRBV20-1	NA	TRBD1	CSGTGGTEAFF	TGCAGTGGTACAGGGGGAACTGAAGCTTTCTTT
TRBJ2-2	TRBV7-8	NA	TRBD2	CASSLTLAGGGTGELFF	TGTGCCAGCAGCTTAACACTAGCGGGAGGGGGAACCGGGGAGCTGTTTTTT
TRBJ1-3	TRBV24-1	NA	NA	CATSDPTGTGNTIYF	TGTGCCACCAGTGATCCGACAGGTACTGGAAACACCATATATTTT
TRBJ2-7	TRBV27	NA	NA	CASSPGLPLEQYF	TGTGCCAGCAGTCCAGGACTACCCCTCGAGCAGTACTTC
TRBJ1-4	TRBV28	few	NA	CASSPPSRNEKLFF	TGTGCCAGCAGTCCTCCGTCCAGGAATGAAAAACTGTTTTTT